This T cell receptor (beta chain) appears in the sequencing data of a study of blood T cell repertoires in COVID-19. Study context: Material from acute and convalescent COVID-19 was sourced from the United States, Italy and Spain. Sources were T cells, B-cell-depleted T cells, or PBMCs; the material itself was cDNA or gDNA.

In the original analysis: Cell counts per sample came from amplifying reference gene primers. The data were produced by immunoSEQ multiplex PCR, yet TCRdb's version contains in-frame clones alone and is incomplete. V and J calls plus clone size are reproduced from that table; the DNA served to infer D and trimming. Among tens of thousands of clones, more than 80% were seen once, and the ten largest hold roughly two fifths. Germline CDR1 SGHTA, CDR2 FQGNSA. V lost 5 bases and J lost 12; bases outside the gene matches: 8. This CDR3 region has 14 residues. The rearrangement links TRBV7-2 to TRBJ2-2; 11 bases are a match to TRBD1. The clonotype was recovered from a man in his sixties with active or convalescent COVID-19. Sequencing was carried out using peripheral blood. Written as DNA, the CDR3 is TGTGCCAGCAGCCCCCAGGGGACAGGGGGGAAGCTGTTTTTT. Translated, it gives CASSPQGTGGKLFF.